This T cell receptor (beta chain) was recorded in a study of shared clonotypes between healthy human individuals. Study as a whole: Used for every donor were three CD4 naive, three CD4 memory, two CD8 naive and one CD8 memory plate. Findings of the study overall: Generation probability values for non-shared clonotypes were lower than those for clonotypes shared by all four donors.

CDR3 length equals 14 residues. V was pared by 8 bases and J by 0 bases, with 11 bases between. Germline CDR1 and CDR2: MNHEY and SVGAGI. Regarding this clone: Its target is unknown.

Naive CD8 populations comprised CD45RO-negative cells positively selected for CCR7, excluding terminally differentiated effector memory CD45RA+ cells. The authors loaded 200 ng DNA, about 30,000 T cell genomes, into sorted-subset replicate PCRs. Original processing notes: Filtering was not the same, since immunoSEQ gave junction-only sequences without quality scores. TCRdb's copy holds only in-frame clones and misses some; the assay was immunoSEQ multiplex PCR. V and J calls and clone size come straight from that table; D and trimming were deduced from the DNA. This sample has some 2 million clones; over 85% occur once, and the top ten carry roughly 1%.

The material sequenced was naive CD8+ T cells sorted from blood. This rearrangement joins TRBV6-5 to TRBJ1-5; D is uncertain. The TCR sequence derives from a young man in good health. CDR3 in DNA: TGTGCCAGCGCGGGGTTCAGTAGCAATCAGCCCCAGCATTTT. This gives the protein CASAGFSSNQPQHF.